These 18 T cell receptor beta chains share one sample of origin, sequenced in a study of T-cell memory formation after mild COVID-19. TCRdb re-analysed the 5' RACE reads in MiXCR, keeping a single row per CDR3 protein. Among just over 200,000 distinct CDR3 sequences listed, over 9% were seen once. The specimen sequenced was PBMCs or a T cell subset sorted from them (not recorded which). These TCRs come from a man aged 18 to 30 who had mild COVID-19 (a few samples of this study predate the infection). Cell type and time point are not known.

This clonotype is termed medium-sized. The chain uses TRBV7-7 and TRBJ2-2; D perhaps matches TRBD2 (6 bases). Trimming shortened V by 2 bases and J by 5 bases, and 12 bases separated the two germline ends. The germline CDR1 and CDR2 sequences are SSHAT and FNYEAQ (reference sequence). The CDR3 loop spans 15 amino acids. CDR3 sequence reads: CASSLRLGGTGELFF. The CDR3 DNA sequence: TGTGCCAGCAGCTTACGGTTGGGGGGAACCGGGGAGCTGTTTTTT.

This chain uses TRBV7-9 with TRBJ2-3; 8 bases match TRBD2. Germline CDR1 and CDR2: SEHNR and FQNEAQ (reference sequence). Trimming removed 5 bases from V and 6 bases from J; junction bases left unmatched: 10. The CDR3 covers 15 residues. The CDR3 here is CASSTAGGLYDTQYF. The CDR3 DNA reads TGTGCCAGCAGCACGGCGGGGGGCCTTTATGATACGCAGTATTTT.

The chain employs TRBV4-1 and TRBJ2-5, with 10 bases aligning to TRBD1. Losses at the gene ends were 1 base for V and 5 bases for J; bases not matched to a gene: 4. Germline CDR1 is MGHRA and CDR2 is YSYEKL. The CDR3 runs 15 residues. CDR3 loop: CASSQAGQGKETQYF. The DNA for the CDR3 is TGCGCCAGCAGCCAAGCGGGACAGGGGAAGGAGACCCAGTACTTC.

This clonotype was recorded many times. The germline gene is not matched at one end of the junction; a read error may be the cause. This chain uses TRBV12-3 or TRBV12-4 with TRBJ1-2; D is unclear. This CDR3 is 12 amino acids long. CDR3 bases: TGCGCCAGCAGCTCCTCGGGGTATGGCTACACCTTC. Amino acids: CASSSSGYGYTF.

The rearrangement uses TRBV7-2 and TRBJ2-7, with 10 bases lining up with TRBD1. Germline assignment: CDR1 SGHTA and CDR2 FQGNSA. This CDR3 is 16 amino acids long. The V and J ends lost 0 bases and 7 bases, in that order; junction bases with no gene match: 9. CDR3 nucleotides: TGTGCCAGCAGCTTAGCGGGTGCGACAGGGGGCTGGGAGCAGTACGTC. It is translated as CASSLAGATGGWEQYV.

This clonotype was observed a few times. The V call is TRBV18, the J call TRBJ2-7; 7 positions match TRBD2. Germline trimming cut 3 bases from V and 2 bases from J; bases unmatched to any gene: 4. CDR3 length: 14 amino acids. Per germline, CDR1 KGHSH and CDR2 LQKENI. CDR3 loop: CASSPLRGAYEQYV. The CDR3 nucleotides read TGTGCCAGCTCACCCCTACGGGGGGCCTACGAGCAGTACGTC.

J is TRBJ1-5 and V is TRBV29-1, with D perhaps TRBD1 (6 bases). The CDR3 spans 13 residues. Germline lookup yields CDR1 SQVTM and CDR2 ANQGSEA. The germline V and J ends were trimmed by 6 bases and 1 base, with 10 bases remaining between them. The CDR3 reads CSVGDRSNQPQHF. The DNA for the CDR3 is TGCAGCGTCGGAGACAGGAGCAATCAGCCCCAGCATTTT.

This clonotype was seen repeatedly, ten times or more. The chain carries TRBV14 and TRBJ2-7; TRBD1 agrees at 10 bases. Germline trimming cut 7 bases from V and 7 bases from J; bases unmatched to any gene: 10. Germline V gives CDR1 SGHDN, CDR2 FVKESK. The CDR3 sequence is 14 residues long. Here the CDR3 reads CASTTTGGLREQYF. CDR3 DNA sequence: TGTGCCAGCACTACGACAGGGGGCCTTCGTGAGCAGTACTTC.

The chain is built from TRBV4-1 and TRBJ2-3; 11 nucleotides line up with TRBD2. CDR3 length: 18 residues. The J segment lost 1 base and the V segment lost 4 bases, leaving 10 bases of the junction unmatched. The V gene's germline CDR1 is MGHRA and CDR2 YSYEKL. The chain's CDR3 is CASSRLPPTSGGTDTQYF. The CDR3 bases are TGCGCCAGCAGCCGACTACCCCCGACTAGCGGGGGCACAGATACGCAGTATTTT.

The CDR3 sequence: CSVAGTGENSGANVLTF. CDR3 sequence (DNA): TGCAGCGTAGCCGGGACAGGAGAAAACTCTGGGGCCAACGTCCTGACTTTC. V gene TRBV29-1 combines with J gene TRBJ2-6; 8 bases map to TRBD1. Germline V CDR1 and CDR2: SQVTM, ANQGSEA. CDR3 length: 17 amino acids. J was trimmed by 0 bases and V by 6 bases; bases with no gene match: 10.

The chain employs TRBV3-1 and TRBJ2-7; 9 bases are a match to TRBD2. Unmatched junction bases numbered 6, after V lost 4 bases and J lost 2 bases. Germline CDR1 LGHDT, CDR2 YNNKEL (reference sequence). The CDR3 runs to 15 residues. The CDR3 here is CASSLSLAGPYEQYF. In DNA form, the CDR3 reads TGTGCCAGCAGCCTTTCACTAGCGGGTCCCTACGAGCAGTACTTC.

This clonotype was picked up a small number of times. V and J are TRBV24-1 and TRBJ2-2; the D is unclear. CDR1 and CDR2 (germline): KGHDR, SFDVKD. The CDR3 consists of 15 residues. Trimming shortened V by 0 bases and J by 5 bases, and 9 bases separated the two germline ends. The CDR3 here is CATSDLRSITGELFF. The DNA of the CDR3 is TGTGCCACCAGTGATTTGCGGTCTATAACCGGGGAGCTGTTTTTT.

This clonotype appeared a few times. The chain combines TRBV4-3 with TRBJ1-5; maybe TRBD1 (5 bases). CDR1 LGHNA and CDR2 YSLEER come from the germline V gene. V was pared by 5 bases and J by 4 bases, with 12 bases between. This CDR3 spans 14 amino acids. In DNA, the CDR3 is TGCGCCAGCAGCAGAGACAGTTGGAATCAGCCCCAGCATTTT. This codes for CASSRDSWNQPQHF.

The chain uses TRBV18 and TRBJ2-7; D uncertain. With 1 base removed from V and 4 bases from J, the gap between germline ends came to 5 bases. The CDR3 length is 12 residues. Germline V gene sequence: CDR1 KGHSH, CDR2 LQKENI. The CDR3 region has the DNA TGTGCCAGCTCACCACGCGGTTACGAGCAGTACTTC. Translating it yields CASSPRGYEQYF.

The chain carries TRBV2 and TRBJ1-5; no definite D call. Germline V gives CDR1 SNHLY, CDR2 FYNNEI. The CDR3 runs 14 residues. V shed 7 bases and J shed 4 bases, with 14 bases lying between them. The CDR3 is CASKAGGGNQPQHF. The CDR3 bases are TGTGCCAGCAAAGCAGGAGGCGGGAATCAGCCCCAGCATTTT.

This clonotype has a handful of counts. The chain recombines TRBV5-1 with TRBJ2-4; D unclear. This CDR3 has 15 amino acids. Deletions cut 6 bases from V and 1 base from J, with 14 bases between. Germline CDR1 reads SGHRS; CDR2 reads YFSETQ. CDR3 nucleotide sequence: TGCGCCAGCAACGAGGCTCCTGGGGCCAAAAACATTCAGTACTTC. Translating gives CASNEAPGAKNIQYF.

This chain links TRBV5-6 with TRBJ1-1; TRBD1 aligns across 7 bases. This CDR3 region has 13 residues. Per germline, CDR1 SGHDT and CDR2 YYEEEE. V shed 2 bases, J shed 7 bases, and the junction held 5 bases outside the gene matches. CDR3 residues: CASSFDREGEAFF. The CDR3 DNA reads as TGTGCCAGCAGCTTTGACAGGGAGGGTGAAGCTTTCTTT.

This chain joins TRBV20-1 and TRBJ2-3; a possible D gene is TRBD1 (6 bases). The germline V gene encodes CDR1 DFQATT and CDR2 SNEGSKA (reference sequence). The CDR3 has 16 residues. Trimming took 0 bases from V and 7 from J, leaving 20 bases between them. DNA for the CDR3: TGCAGTGCTAGAGACGATGGGACACACCCGGGGAATACGCAGTATTTT. It yields the protein CSARDDGTHPGNTQYF.